This passage covers 8 T cell receptor beta chains from one sample sequenced in a study of cytomegalovirus exposure and HLA in healthy donors (dated by TCRdb to about 2017). Receptor libraries were prepared by the immunoSEQ multiplex PCR assay. A mixture of 60 forward primers for TCR Vbeta segments and 13 reverse primers for TCR Jbeta segments was used in the multiplex PCR. TCRdb re-hosts the immuneACCESS table, in-frame sequences only. Its copies lack some clones; in the studies checked, an unresolved V gene accounts for under half of them, and the cause for the rest is not known. The sample table records 95,000 to 150,000 clones; around two thirds of these occur just once. The ten biggest clones cover around 8.8% of the sample. The sequenced material came from PBMCs. These TCRs come from a woman aged 40 to 55 in good health and CMV-seropositive.

The rearrangement joins TRBV5-6 to TRBJ1-1, with 7 bases fitting TRBD1. V dropped 1 base and J dropped 7; count of bases not matched to a gene: 10. The germline CDR1 and CDR2 sequences are SGHDT and YYEEEE. This CDR3 region has 15 residues. Here the CDR3 DNA reads TGTGCCAGCAGCTTGCTCATCCAGGGGGAGTATGAAGCTTTCTTT. This encodes CASSLLIQGEYEAFF.

V and J are TRBV4-1 and TRBJ2-1; 8 nucleotides match TRBD2. From germline, CDR1 is MGHRA and CDR2 YSYEKL. There are 15 residues in the CDR3. V lost 0 bases, J lost 7 bases, and 5 bases stayed unmatched. The CDR3 is CASSQESAGGNEQFF. The CDR3 DNA reads as TGCGCCAGCAGCCAAGAAAGTGCGGGGGGAAATGAGCAGTTCTTC.

J is TRBJ1-2 and V is TRBV5-1; no clear D gene. The V end lost 0 bases, the J end lost 0 bases, and 6 bases lay between the germline ends. The CDR3 contains 14 residues. Germline CDR1 SGHRS, CDR2 YFSETQ. The CDR3 DNA sequence: TGCGCCAGCAGCTTGGCCCTAGCTAACTATGGCTACACCTTC. As protein: CASSLALANYGYTF.

The chain uses TRBV4-1 and TRBJ2-7; TRBD1 matches at 9 bases. Germline V CDR1 and CDR2: MGHRA, YSYEKL. The CDR3 is made up of 15 amino acids. With 6 bases clipped from V and 0 bases from J, the junction kept 6 bases outside the gene matches. The CDR3 DNA reads TGCGCCAGCAGGTGGGACAGGGACAACTCCTACGAGCAGTACTTC. Translated, it gives CASRWDRDNSYEQYF.

The chain carries TRBV29-1 and TRBJ2-3; TRBD2 is a possible D gene (6 bases). This CDR3 is built from 15 residues. CDR1 and CDR2 from the germline V gene are SQVTM and ANQGSEA. V was pared by 2 bases and J by 5 bases, with 17 bases between. This CDR3 is CSVENLALVQDTQYF. As DNA, the CDR3 is TGCAGCGTTGAAAATCTAGCGTTGGTGCAAGATACGCAGTATTTT.

The genes are TRBV7-9 and TRBJ1-5; 9 bases line up with TRBD1. CDR3 length: 13 residues. In germline, CDR1 is SEHNR, CDR2 FQNEAQ (reference sequence). V was clipped by 5 bases and J by 7 bases; unmatched bases: 3. CDR3 region: CASSRTGDQPQHF. The DNA for the CDR3 is TGTGCCAGCAGCAGGACAGGGGACCAGCCCCAGCATTTT.

This chain connects TRBV29-1 to TRBJ1-1, with 8 bases matching TRBD1. CDR1 and CDR2 (germline): SQVTM, ANQGSEA. This CDR3 is 15 amino acids long. With V trimmed by 0 bases and J by 4 bases, 7 bases remained unmatched. The CDR3 sequence is CSVEDRQGAVTEAFF. CDR3 coding DNA: TGCAGCGTTGAAGATCGGCAGGGGGCTGTCACTGAAGCTTTCTTT.

The chain joins TRBV29-1 to TRBJ1-2; D is unclear. The CDR3 extends over 13 amino acids. The V end was cut by 4 bases, the J end by 0 bases, with 9 bases between. Germline V gives CDR1 SQVTM, CDR2 ANQGSEA. CDR3 nucleotides: TGCAGCGTTGGGTCAGAGGCTAACTATGGCTACACCTTC. Translating gives CSVGSEANYGYTF.